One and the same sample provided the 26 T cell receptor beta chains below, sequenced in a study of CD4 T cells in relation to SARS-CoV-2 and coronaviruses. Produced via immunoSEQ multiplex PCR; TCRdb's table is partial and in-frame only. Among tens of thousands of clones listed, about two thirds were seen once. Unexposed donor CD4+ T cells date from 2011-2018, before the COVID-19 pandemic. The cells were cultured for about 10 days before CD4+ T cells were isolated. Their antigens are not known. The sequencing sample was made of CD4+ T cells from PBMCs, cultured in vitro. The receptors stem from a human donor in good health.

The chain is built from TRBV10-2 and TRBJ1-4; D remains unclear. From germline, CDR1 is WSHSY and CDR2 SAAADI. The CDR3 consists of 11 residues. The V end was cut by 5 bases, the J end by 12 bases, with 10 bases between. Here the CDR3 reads CASSPLLELFF. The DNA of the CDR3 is TGCGCCAGCAGTCCTTTATTGGAACTGTTTTTT.

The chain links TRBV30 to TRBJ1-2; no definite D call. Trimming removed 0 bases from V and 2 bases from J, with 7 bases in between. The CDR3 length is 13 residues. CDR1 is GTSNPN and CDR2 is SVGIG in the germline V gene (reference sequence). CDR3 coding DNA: TGTGCCTGGAGTGTAGCCCTGAACTATGGCTACACCTTC. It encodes CAWSVALNYGYTF.

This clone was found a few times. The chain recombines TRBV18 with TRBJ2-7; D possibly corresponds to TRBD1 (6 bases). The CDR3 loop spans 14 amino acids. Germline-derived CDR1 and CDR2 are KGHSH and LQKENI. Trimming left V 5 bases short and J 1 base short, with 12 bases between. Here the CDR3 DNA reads TGTGCCAGCTCATCTAAGGACAGTTCCTACGAGCAGTACTTC. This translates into CASSSKDSSYEQYF.

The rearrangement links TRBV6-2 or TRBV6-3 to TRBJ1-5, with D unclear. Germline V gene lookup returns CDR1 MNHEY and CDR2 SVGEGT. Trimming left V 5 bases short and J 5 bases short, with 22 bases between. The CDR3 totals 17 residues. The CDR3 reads CASSTPLPGRVDQPQHF. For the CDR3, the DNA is TGTGCCAGCAGTACCCCCCTGCCGGGGAGAGTAGATCAGCCCCAGCATTTT.

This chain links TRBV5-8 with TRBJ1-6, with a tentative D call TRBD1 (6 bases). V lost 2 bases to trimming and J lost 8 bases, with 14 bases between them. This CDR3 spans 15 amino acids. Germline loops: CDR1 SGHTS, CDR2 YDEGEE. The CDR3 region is CASSFGGRLDSPLHF. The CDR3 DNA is TGTGCCAGCAGCTTCGGGGGGCGCTTGGATTCACCCCTCCACTTT. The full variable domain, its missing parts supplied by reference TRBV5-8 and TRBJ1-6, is EAGVTQSPTHLIKTRGQQATLRCSPISGHTSVYWYQQALGLGLQFLLWYDEGEERNRGNFPPRFSGRQFPNYSSELNVNALELEDSALYLCASSFGGRLDSPLHFGNGTRLTVT.

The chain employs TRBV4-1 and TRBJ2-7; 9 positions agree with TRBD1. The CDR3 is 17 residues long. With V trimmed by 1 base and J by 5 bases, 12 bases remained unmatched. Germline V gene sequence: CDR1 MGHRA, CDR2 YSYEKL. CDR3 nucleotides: TGCGCCAGCAGCCAAGCTCTGGCCGGGACAGGGCTCCACGAGCAGTACTTC. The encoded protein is CASSQALAGTGLHEQYF.

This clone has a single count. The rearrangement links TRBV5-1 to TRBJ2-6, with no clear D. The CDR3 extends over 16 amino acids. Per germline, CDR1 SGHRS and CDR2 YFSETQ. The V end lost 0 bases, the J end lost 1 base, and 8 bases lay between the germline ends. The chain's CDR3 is CASSLDSSSGANVLTF. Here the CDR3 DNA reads TGCGCCAGCAGCTTGGACAGCTCATCTGGGGCCAACGTCCTGACTTTC.

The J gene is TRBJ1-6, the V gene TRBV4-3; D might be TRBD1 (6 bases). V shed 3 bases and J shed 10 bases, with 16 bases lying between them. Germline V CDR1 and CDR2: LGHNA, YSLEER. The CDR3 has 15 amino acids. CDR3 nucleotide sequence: TGCGCCAGCAGCCACATATATGGGGGGCGATCACCCCTCCACTTT. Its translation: CASSHIYGGRSPLHF.

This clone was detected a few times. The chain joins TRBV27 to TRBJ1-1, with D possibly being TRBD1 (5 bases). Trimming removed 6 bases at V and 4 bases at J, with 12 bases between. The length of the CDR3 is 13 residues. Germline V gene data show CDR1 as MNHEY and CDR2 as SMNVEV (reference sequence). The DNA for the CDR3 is TGTGCCAGCAGGTTGAGGGGAGGCACTGAAGCTTTCTTT. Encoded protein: CASRLRGGTEAFF.

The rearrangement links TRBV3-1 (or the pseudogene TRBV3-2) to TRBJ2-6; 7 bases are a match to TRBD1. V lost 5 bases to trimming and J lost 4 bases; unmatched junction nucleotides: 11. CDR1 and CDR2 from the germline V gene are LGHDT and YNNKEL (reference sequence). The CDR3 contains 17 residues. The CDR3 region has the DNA TGTGCCAGCAGCTTAGGAGACAGGGTGGGGGGGGCCAACGTCCTGACTTTC. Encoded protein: CASSLGDRVGGANVLTF.

The CDR3 here is CASSFQGLTDTQYF. The CDR3 DNA sequence: TGTGCCAGCAGCTTTCAGGGCCTTACGGATACGCAGTATTTT. The rearrangement links TRBV7-2 to TRBJ2-3; D perhaps matches TRBD1 (5 bases). The CDR3 contains 14 residues. Germline V CDR1 and CDR2: SGHTA, FQGNSA. With 3 bases removed from V and 6 bases from J, the gap between germline ends came to 13 bases.

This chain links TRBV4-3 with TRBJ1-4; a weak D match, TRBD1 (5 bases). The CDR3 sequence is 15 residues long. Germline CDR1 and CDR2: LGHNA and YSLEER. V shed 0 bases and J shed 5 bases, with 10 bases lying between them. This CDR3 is CASSQDKGPNEKLFF. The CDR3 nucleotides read TGCGCCAGCAGCCAAGATAAGGGACCGAATGAAAAACTGTTTTTT.

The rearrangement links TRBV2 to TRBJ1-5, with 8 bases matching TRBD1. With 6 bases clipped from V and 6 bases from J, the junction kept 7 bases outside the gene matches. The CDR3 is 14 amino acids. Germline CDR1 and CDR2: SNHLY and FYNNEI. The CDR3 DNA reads TGTGCCAGCAGGGACAGGGTAGCCGGTCAGCCCCAGCATTTT. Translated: CASRDRVAGQPQHF.

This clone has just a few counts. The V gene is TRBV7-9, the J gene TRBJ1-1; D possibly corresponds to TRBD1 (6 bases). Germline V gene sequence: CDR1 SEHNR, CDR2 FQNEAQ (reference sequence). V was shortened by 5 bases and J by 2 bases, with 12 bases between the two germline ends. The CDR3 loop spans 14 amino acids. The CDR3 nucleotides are TGTGCCAGCAGCACCAGGGACACCAACACTGAAGCTTTCTTT. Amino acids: CASSTRDTNTEAFF.

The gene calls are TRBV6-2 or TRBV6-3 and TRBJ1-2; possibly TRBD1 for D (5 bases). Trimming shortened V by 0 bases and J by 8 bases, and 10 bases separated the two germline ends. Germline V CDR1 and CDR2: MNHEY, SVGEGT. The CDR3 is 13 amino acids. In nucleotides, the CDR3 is TGTGCCAGCAGTTACTCTTCCGGGGACGGCTACACCTTC. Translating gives CASSYSSGDGYTF.

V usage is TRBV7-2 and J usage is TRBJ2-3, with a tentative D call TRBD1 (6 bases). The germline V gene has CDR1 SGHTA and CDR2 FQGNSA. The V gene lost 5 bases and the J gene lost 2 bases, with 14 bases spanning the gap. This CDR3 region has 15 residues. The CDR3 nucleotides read TGTGCCAGCAGCCGCTTAACAGGGAACACAGATACGCAGTATTTT. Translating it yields CASSRLTGNTDTQYF.

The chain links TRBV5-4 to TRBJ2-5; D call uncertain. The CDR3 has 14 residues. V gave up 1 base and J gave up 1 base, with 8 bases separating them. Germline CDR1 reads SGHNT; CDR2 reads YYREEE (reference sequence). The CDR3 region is CASSLSVAQETQYF. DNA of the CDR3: TGTGCCAGCAGCTTGTCTGTTGCCCAAGAGACCCAGTACTTC.

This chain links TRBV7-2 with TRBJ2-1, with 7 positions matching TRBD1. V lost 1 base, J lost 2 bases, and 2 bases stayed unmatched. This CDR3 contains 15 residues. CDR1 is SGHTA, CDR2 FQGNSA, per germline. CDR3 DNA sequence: TGTGCCAGCAGCTTAGAGAGGGGGCCCTACAATGAGCAGTTCTTC. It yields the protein CASSLERGPYNEQFF.

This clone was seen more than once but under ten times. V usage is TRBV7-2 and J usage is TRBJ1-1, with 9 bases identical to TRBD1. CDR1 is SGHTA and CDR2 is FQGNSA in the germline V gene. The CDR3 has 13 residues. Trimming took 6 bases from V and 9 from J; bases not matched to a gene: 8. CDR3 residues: CASRQGAITQAFF. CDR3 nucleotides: TGTGCCAGCAGACAGGGGGCTATCACCCAAGCTTTCTTT.

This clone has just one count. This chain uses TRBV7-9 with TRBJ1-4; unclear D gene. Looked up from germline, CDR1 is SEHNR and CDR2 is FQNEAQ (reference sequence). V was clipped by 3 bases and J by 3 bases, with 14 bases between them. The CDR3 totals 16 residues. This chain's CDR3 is CASSFGATGANEKLFF. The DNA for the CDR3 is TGTGCCAGCAGCTTCGGAGCTACTGGGGCTAATGAAAAACTGTTTTTT.

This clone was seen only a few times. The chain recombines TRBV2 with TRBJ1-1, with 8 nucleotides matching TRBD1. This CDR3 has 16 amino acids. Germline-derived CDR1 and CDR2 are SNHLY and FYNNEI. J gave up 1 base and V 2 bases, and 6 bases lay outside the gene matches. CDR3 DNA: TGTGCCAGCAGTGAACGTCCCGGACAGGGGAACACTGAAGCTTTCTTT. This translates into CASSERPGQGNTEAFF.

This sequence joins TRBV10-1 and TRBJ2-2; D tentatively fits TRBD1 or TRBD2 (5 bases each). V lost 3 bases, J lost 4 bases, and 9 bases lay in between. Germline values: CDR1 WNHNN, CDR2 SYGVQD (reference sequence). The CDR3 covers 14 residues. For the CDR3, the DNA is TGCGCCAGCAGTGATCCGGGGACCACCGGGGAGCTGTTTTTT. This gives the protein CASSDPGTTGELFF.

The CDR3 DNA sequence: TGTGCCAGCAGCTTAGCGAGGGAGACCCAGTACTTC. Its protein is CASSLARETQYF. This rearrangement joins TRBV7-8 to TRBJ2-5; D uncertain. Germline V gene sequence: CDR1 SGHVS, CDR2 FQNEAQ. The CDR3 has 12 amino acids. V dropped 0 bases and J dropped 5 bases, with 4 bases sitting between them.

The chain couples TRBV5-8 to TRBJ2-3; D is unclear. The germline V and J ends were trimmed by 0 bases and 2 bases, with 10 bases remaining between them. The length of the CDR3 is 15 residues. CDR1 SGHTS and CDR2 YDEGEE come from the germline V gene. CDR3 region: CASSLDGYATDTQYF. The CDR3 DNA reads TGTGCCAGCAGCTTGGATGGGTACGCCACAGATACGCAGTATTTT.

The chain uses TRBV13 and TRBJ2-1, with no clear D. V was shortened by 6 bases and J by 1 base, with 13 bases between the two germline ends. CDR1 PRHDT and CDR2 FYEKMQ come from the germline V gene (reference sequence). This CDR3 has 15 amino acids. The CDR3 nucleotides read TGTGCCAGCAGGCACGCGGCGACGTCCTACAATGAGCAGTTCTTC. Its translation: CASRHAATSYNEQFF.

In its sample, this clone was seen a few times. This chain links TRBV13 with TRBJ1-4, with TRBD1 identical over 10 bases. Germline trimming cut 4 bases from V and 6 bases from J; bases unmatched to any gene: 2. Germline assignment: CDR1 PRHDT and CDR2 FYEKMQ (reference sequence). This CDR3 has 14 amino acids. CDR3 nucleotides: TGTGCCAGCAGCTCGGGACAGGGGTATGAAAAACTGTTTTTT. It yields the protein CASSSGQGYEKLFF. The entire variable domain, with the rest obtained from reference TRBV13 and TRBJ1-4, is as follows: AAGVIQSPRHLIKEKRETATLKCYPIPRHDTVYWYQQGPGQDPQFLISFYEKMQSDKGSIPDRFSAQQFSDYHSELNMSSLELGDSALYFCASSSGQGYEKLFFGSGTQLSVL.